The sequence of this T cell receptor (beta chain) was determined in a study of blood T cell repertoires in COVID-19. Germline V CDR1 and CDR2: MNHNS, SASEGT. Trimming at V came to 1 base and at J to 5 bases, leaving 5 bases not matched to a gene. The CDR3 contains 15 residues. Authors' methods: Nucleated cell counts were estimated from reference gene primer amplification. Libraries were prepared by immunoSEQ multiplex PCR; TCRdb keeps only in-frame clonotypes and omits some of them. V and J calls plus clone size are reproduced from that table; the DNA served to infer D and trimming. This table has about 460,000 clones, about 88% appearing once.

Sequenced input: PBMCs or T cells enriched from blood (not recorded which). The sequence was collected from a woman aged 55-69 years who had recovered from COVID-19. The rearrangement links TRBV6-1 to TRBJ1-1; 9 bases fit TRBD1. The CDR3 region has the DNA TGTGCCAGCAGTGAAGTCGAGACAGGGGGGACTGAAGCTTTCTTT. It translates to CASSEVETGGTEAFF.